This TCR beta chain was retrieved from a study of T cell clones after liver transplantation. Profiling relied on immunoSEQ multiplex PCR, and the TCRdb table lists in-frame clones only, not all of them. The table records roughly 80,000 clones, around four fifths of them present only once. V was pared by 7 bases and J by 0 bases, with 8 bases of the junction left unmatched. Germline V gene lookup returns CDR1 SQVTM and CDR2 ANQGSEA. The CDR3 consists of 15 residues. This clone was seen a handful of times. The same CDR3 also results from other DNA sequences found in this sample. This clonotype originated in a human patient who received a liver transplant. The graft donor may have given rise to some T cells. The sample in question was CD4+ T cells from blood, obtained at the 22-month timepoint. This rearrangement joins TRBV29-1 to TRBJ2-3, with 9 bases that match TRBD2. In DNA, the CDR3 is TGCAGCGCGGGGGCGGGGGGGTTAAGCACAGATACGCAGTATTTT. It specifies CSAGAGGLSTDTQYF.